This TCR beta chain was sequenced for a study of T cell repertoires in cytomegalovirus infection. Study results and limitations: Dominating the ex vivo response were TCR beta clonotypes that were CMV-specific and HLA-C-restricted.

MiXCR was run by TCRdb on the reads, yielding one entry per CDR3 protein. There are 450,000 to 650,000 distinct CDR3 sequences in the sample; around a quarter occur only once, and less than 15% lies in the top ten. As for this clonotype: The antigen remains undetermined.

Germline assignment: CDR1 KGHSH and CDR2 LQKENI. V lost 8 bases and J 7 bases, leaving 17 bases between the germline ends. This CDR3 spans 14 amino acids. The chain uses TRBV18 and TRBJ2-2; tentatively, D is TRBD1 (6 bases). The sequencing input was PBMCs. The clonotype originates from a human donor in good health (CMV status not recorded). Some clones in this sample may be carry-over from other donors' samples. The CDR3 sequence: CASQTTGFRGELFF. DNA of the CDR3: TGTGCCAGCCAGACGACAGGATTTCGCGGGGAGCTGTTTTTT.